The source of this TCR beta chain is a study of vaccination and CD4 T cells after COVID-19. The wider study: All convalescent patients were nasal swab PCR positive for SARS-CoV-2; several had mild and one severe disease. Stimuli were overlapping spike peptide pools of SARS-CoV-2 and three common cold coronaviruses (HCoV-NL63, HCoV-OC43, HCoV-229E).

Comments on this clonotype: As yet, its antigen is unknown.

Sequencing of cultured CD4+ T cell DNA used the Oncomine TCR Beta short-read assay. Each CDR3 protein gets one entry after TCRdb re-called the PCR reads with MiXCR. The sample has about 11,000 distinct CDR3 sequences, approximately 80% seen once. Treatment reported: roughly nine-day PBMC culture with coronavirus spike peptide pools or control peptides (ViraFEST assay). The CDR3 sequence is 15 residues long. After removal of 5 bases from V and 4 bases from J, the junction contained 4 bases not matched to a gene. CDR1 and CDR2 from the germline V gene are LNHNV and YYDKDF (reference sequence). J is TRBJ2-7 and V is TRBV15, with 14 positions matching TRBD2. This receptor was identified in a human donor who had recovered from COVID-19. What was sequenced was CD4+ T cells from blood, cultured in vitro. The CDR3: CATSVGTSGSYEQYF. CDR3 DNA: TGTGCCACCAGCGTCGGGACTAGCGGGAGTTACGAGCAGTACTTC.